This T cell receptor beta chain was documented in a study of T cells in Graves' hyperthyroidism and ophthalmopathy. Study results and limitations: Onset of ophthalmopathy came a median 6.5 months after the model predicted it. Most clonotypes that expanded in the thyroid above 0.001 also showed up in blood.

Looked up from germline, CDR1 is DFQATT and CDR2 is SNEGSKA (reference sequence). The CDR3 extends over 19 amino acids. V lost 3 bases and J lost 4; bases outside the gene matches: 22. The investigators amplified TCR beta CDR3 regions from RNA transcripts. Using the HTBI primer set, a first-round RT-PCR was run on the TCR CDR3. Each CDR3 protein gets one entry after TCRdb re-called the multiplex PCR reads with MiXCR. The sample consists of some 400,000 distinct CDR3 sequences, about 18% of them appearing once. This clonotype was picked up many times. Its antigen is unknown. Clinical symptoms, serum thyroxine and TRAb, thyroid ultrasound and orbital computed tomography were used for the diagnoses.

What was sequenced was blood. The TCR comes from a woman aged 18 to 35 with Graves' hyperthyroidism. This chain uses TRBV20-1 with TRBJ2-7; 9 positions agree with TRBD2. CDR3 DNA: TGCAGTGCTAGTCCACCTAGCGGGACTACTAACTTGAGTCCGTACGAGCAGTACTTC. This encodes CSASPPSGTTNLSPYEQYF.